This T cell receptor beta chain appears in the sequencing data of a study of cytomegalovirus exposure and HLA in healthy donors. Overall study results and limits: Rare sequences made up most TCRs, while some public TCRs were found in many donors. Highest at DRB1 and lowest at HLA-C, TCR association rates differed among HLA loci in a later analysis. Segments of the TCR beta V type were, in most cases, productive about 90% or about 30% of the time in an earlier analysis.

PCR amplification relied on 60 Vbeta primers (plus 13 Jbeta primers). Assay used: immunoSEQ multiplex PCR; TCRdb lists only in-frame clones, some missing. The repertoire holds some 150,000 clones, with over 55% as singletons. When sampled, the donors appeared nominally healthy, though they likely had unrecorded immune exposures. Germline lookup yields CDR1 SGHDT and CDR2 YYEEEE. V was cut by 2 bases and J by 5 bases, with 14 bases left in between. CDR3 length equals 15 residues. Remarks on this clone: Its antigen remains unknown.

The source of this sequence is a man between 40 and 49 years old in good health and CMV-seronegative. The rearrangement uses TRBV5-6 and TRBJ1-5; weak D call: TRBD1 (5 bases). The sample comprised PBMCs. This CDR3 reads CASSLLAGQDQPQHF. CDR3 nucleotides: TGTGCCAGCAGCTTACTCGCAGGGCAAGATCAGCCCCAGCATTTT.